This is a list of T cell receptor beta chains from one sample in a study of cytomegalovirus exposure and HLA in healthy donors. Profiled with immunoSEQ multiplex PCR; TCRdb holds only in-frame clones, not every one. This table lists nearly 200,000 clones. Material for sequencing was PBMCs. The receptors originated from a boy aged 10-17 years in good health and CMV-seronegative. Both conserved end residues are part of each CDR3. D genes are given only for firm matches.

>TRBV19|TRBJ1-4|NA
TGTGCCAGTAGTATAGCACCCCACAGGTTAGGAGAAAAACTGTTTTTT
CASSIAPHRLGEKLFF
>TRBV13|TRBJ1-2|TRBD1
TGTGCCGGCAGCACTAGGACAGGGGGTTATGGCTACACCTTC
CAGSTRTGGYGYTF
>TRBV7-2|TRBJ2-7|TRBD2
TGTGCCAGCAGCTTAACCGGTAGCGGGGGGGCTCACGAGCAGTACTTC
CASSLTGSGGAHEQYF
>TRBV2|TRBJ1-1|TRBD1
TGTGCCAGCCTCCCGGGACAGGGAATGAACACTGAAGCTTTCTTT
CASLPGQGMNTEAFF
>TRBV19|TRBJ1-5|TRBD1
TGTGCCAGCTATGGGGACAGGGACCAGCCCCAGCATTTT
CASYGDRDQPQHF
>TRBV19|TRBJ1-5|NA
TGTGCCAGTTCGGACTCCGGACAGCCCCAGCATTTT
CASSDSGQPQHF
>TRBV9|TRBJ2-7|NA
TGTGCCAGCAGCGTAGCGTGGGGGGTAGGGTACGAGCAGTACTTC
CASSVAWGVGYEQYF
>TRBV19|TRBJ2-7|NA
TGTGCCAGTAGTATACCCGGGTTCTACGAGCAGTACTTC
CASSIPGFYEQYF
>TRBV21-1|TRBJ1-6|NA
TGTGCCAGCAGCTCATACCGCGGGCACGGATCCCTCCACTTT
CASSSYRGHGSLHF
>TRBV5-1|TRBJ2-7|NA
TGCGCCAGCAGCCAAGGACAGCCATACGAGCAGTACTTC
CASSQGQPYEQYF
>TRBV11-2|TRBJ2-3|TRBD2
TGTGCCAGCAGCGATATGGCGGGGGGGCCCGTTGATACGCAGTATTTT
CASSDMAGGPVDTQYF
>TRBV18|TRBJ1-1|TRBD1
TGTGCCAGCTCGCTACAGGGGAGGAACACTGAAGCTTTCTTT
CASSLQGRNTEAFF
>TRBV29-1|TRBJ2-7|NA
TGCAGCGTTGAATCCCAGGTCTCCTACGAGCAGTACTTC
CSVESQVSYEQYF
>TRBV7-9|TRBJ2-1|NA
TGTGCCAGCAGCTTGCCCCAGGCCATTTCTTTCCAGTTCTTC
CASSLPQAISFQFF
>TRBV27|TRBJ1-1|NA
TGTGCCAGCAGTTTATCGGGTTCGGGTCTAGGCACTGAAGCTTTCTTT
CASSLSGSGLGTEAFF
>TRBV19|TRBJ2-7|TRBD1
TGTGCCAGTCGTAACGGCCCGGGACAGGGTTACGAGCAGTACTTC
CASRNGPGQGYEQYF
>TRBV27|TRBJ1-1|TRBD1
TGTGCCAGCAGTCGACAGGGGAGGACTGAAGCTTTCTTT
CASSRQGRTEAFF
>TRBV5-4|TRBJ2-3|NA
TGTGCCAGCAGCTTCTATGACAGAGGTAGAGATACGCAGTATTTT
CASSFYDRGRDTQYF
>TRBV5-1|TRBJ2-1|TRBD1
TGCGCCAGCAACTTGGGACAGGGGATCGATGAGCAGTTCTTC
CASNLGQGIDEQFF
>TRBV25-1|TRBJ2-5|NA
TGTGCCAGCAGTGACTCCCGCTATAAAGAGACCCAGTACTTC
CASSDSRYKETQYF
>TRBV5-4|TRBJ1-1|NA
TGTGCCAGCAGCGAGGGAGTGGCCCGGACTGAAGCTTTCTTT
CASSEGVARTEAFF
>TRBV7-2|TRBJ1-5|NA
TGTGCCAGCAGTAAAAACTATGAGCCCCAGCATTTT
CASSKNYEPQHF
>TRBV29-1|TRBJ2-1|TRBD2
TGCAGCAATGAGCTAGCGGGGGGTGACAATGAGCAGTTCTTC
CSNELAGGDNEQFF
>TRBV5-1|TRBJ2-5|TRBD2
TGCGCCAGCAGCTGGTCGACTAGCGGGGAAGAGACCCAGTACTTC
CASSWSTSGEETQYF
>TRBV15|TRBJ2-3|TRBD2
TGTGCCACCAGCCCCCCTGGGAGGGCAGATACGCAGTATTTT
CATSPPGRADTQYF
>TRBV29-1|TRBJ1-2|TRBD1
TGCAGCGTTGAAGAAATCATCACCGGACAGGGGCCCTATGGCTACACCTTC
CSVEEIITGQGPYGYTF
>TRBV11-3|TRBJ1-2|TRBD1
TGTGCCAGCAGCCCGGGACAGGGGAGGATTGGGTTTGGCGGCTACACCTTC
CASSPGQGRIGFGGYTF
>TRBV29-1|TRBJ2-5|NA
TGCAGCGTTGAAGACACAGTGATACGAGAGACCCAGTACTTC
CSVEDTVIRETQYF
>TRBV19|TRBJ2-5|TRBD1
TGTGCCAGTAGTATTACGGACAGGGGAGAAGAGACCCAGTACTTC
CASSITDRGEETQYF
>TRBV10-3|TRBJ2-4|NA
TGTGCCATCAGTGACAGAAACATTCAGTACTTC
CAISDRNIQYF
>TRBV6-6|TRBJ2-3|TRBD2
TGTGCCAGCAGTTCTCTAGCGGGCACAGATACGCAGTATTTT
CASSSLAGTDTQYF
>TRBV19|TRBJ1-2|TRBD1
TGTGCCAGTACCGGGGGCGGAGTGACAGGGAAGTACTATGGCTACACCTTC
CASTGGGVTGKYYGYTF
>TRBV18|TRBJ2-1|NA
TGTGCCAGCTCACCATTTACAGGGCAAGCCAGTGAGCAGTTCTTC
CASSPFTGQASEQFF